The 20 T cell receptor beta chains presented below share a single source sample, sequenced in a study of siplizumab effects on memory and regulatory T cells (dated by TCRdb to between 2019 and 2020). The library was built by means of the immunoSEQ multiplex PCR assay. TCRdb took this table from immuneACCESS and kept in-frame rearrangements with V and J called. Such tables lack part of the clones; where checked against another copy, unresolved V genes explain under half of the gap, and the rest is unexplained. The sample records about 120,000 clones, around 93% of which are singletons. Clones ranked in the top ten supply around 0.16% of the sample. Sequencing was performed on non-Treg CD4+ T cells sorted from blood. The sample's cell subset or site label, decoded: FACS-sorted unstimulated CD4+ non-regulatory T cells. The receptors derive from a human donor in good health.

This clone has just one count. V is TRBV7-2 and J is TRBJ2-1, with 7 bases aligning to TRBD2. J gave up 4 bases and V 4 bases, and 7 bases lay outside the gene matches. Germline V gives CDR1 SGHTA, CDR2 FQGNSA. CDR3 size: 15 residues. CDR3 bases: TGTGCCAGCAGCTCTAGGGGAGGGGCTTACAATGAGCAGTTCTTC. It specifies CASSSRGGAYNEQFF.

As regards this clone: The same CDR3 also results from other DNA sequences found in this sample. The genes are TRBV7-3 and TRBJ1-1; no clear D gene. This CDR3 region has 13 residues. Trimming removed 6 bases from V and 0 bases from J, with 8 bases in between. CDR1 is SGHTA, CDR2 FQGTGA, per germline. CDR3 loop: CASSKEMNTEAFF. The DNA of the CDR3 is TGTGCCAGCAGTAAGGAAATGAACACTGAAGCTTTCTTT. Full variable domain (rest looked up from reference TRBV7-3 and TRBJ1-1): GAGVSQTPSNKVTEKGKYVELRCDPISGHTALYWYRQSLGQGPEFLIYFQGTGAADDSGLPNDRFFAVRPEGSVSTLKIQRTERGDSAVYLCASSKEMNTEAFFGQGTRLTVV.

This clone was picked up one time. This chain uses TRBV6-5 with TRBJ1-2; D possibly corresponds to TRBD1 (5 bases). The CDR3 runs to 15 residues. Per germline, CDR1 MNHEY and CDR2 SVGAGI. V lost 6 bases, J lost 0 bases, and 14 bases lay in between. The CDR3 bases are TGTGCCAGCAGCTTCAGACAGCCAGCTAACTATGGCTACACCTTC. This gives the protein CASSFRQPANYGYTF.

A few counts support this clone. In nucleotides, the CDR3 is TGTGCCAGTAGTATAGTACAGGGTAGCAATCAGCCCCAGCATTTT. It is translated as CASSIVQGSNQPQHF. This chain links TRBV19 with TRBJ1-5; TRBD1 might be the D (6 bases). Trimming removed 1 base at V and 0 bases at J, with 7 bases between. CDR3 size: 15 residues. Germline-derived CDR1 and CDR2 are LNHDA and SQIVND (reference sequence).

This rearrangement joins TRBV19 to TRBJ2-2; 11 nucleotides align to TRBD2. The CDR3 contains 15 residues. The V gene's germline CDR1 is LNHDA and CDR2 SQIVND (reference sequence). V shed 6 bases, J shed 2 bases, and the junction held 2 bases outside the gene matches. Here the CDR3 reads CASSGLAGNTGELFF. DNA for the CDR3: TGTGCCAGTAGCGGACTAGCGGGCAACACCGGGGAGCTGTTTTTT. The full variable domain, rest sourced from reference TRBV19 and TRBJ2-2, is DGGITQSPKYLFRKEGQNVTLSCEQNLNHDAMYWYRQDPGQGLRLIYYSQIVNDFQKGDIAEGYSVSREKKESFPLTVTSAQKNPTAFYLCASSGLAGNTGELFFGEGSRLTVL.

This clone was counted once. The chain links TRBV2 to TRBJ2-6; D is undetermined. The CDR3 length is 13 residues. The germline V gene encodes CDR1 SNHLY and CDR2 FYNNEI. Trimming left V 4 bases short and J 2 bases short, with 3 bases between. In DNA form, the CDR3 reads TGTGCCAGCAGTGGGACTGGGGCCAACGTCCTGACTTTC. Translation: CASSGTGANVLTF.

The genes are TRBV30 and TRBJ1-1; possible D gene TRBD1, 5 bases. From germline, CDR1 is GTSNPN and CDR2 SVGIG (reference sequence). Trimming took off 0 bases at V and 1 base at J, with 9 bases between the two ends. The CDR3 runs 14 residues. The CDR3 region is CAWSVCRENTEAFF. The CDR3 DNA reads TGTGCCTGGAGTGTATGCAGGGAGAACACTGAAGCTTTCTTT.

The chain links TRBV5-1 to TRBJ2-7; D unresolved. The V gene lost 4 bases and the J gene lost 2 bases, with 16 bases spanning the gap. CDR1 is SGHRS and CDR2 is YFSETQ in the germline V gene. The CDR3 totals 15 residues. The CDR3 here is CASSLGPSSPYEQYF. For the CDR3, the DNA is TGCGCCAGCAGCCTAGGACCGTCAAGCCCCTACGAGCAGTACTTC.

V and J are TRBV21-1 and TRBJ1-3; the DNA was not used to check the table's D call, TRBD1. TRBV21-1 is a known pseudogene. This CDR3 contains 21 residues. DNA for the CDR3: TGTGCCAGCAGCAAAGACTTAAGTTCGTGGGACAGGGGTTATCCTGGAAACACCATATATTTT. Protein sequence: CASSKDLSSWDRGYPGNTIYF.

The chain carries TRBV11-3 and TRBJ1-4; no clear D. Germline V gene lookup returns CDR1 SGHNT and CDR2 YENEEA. The ends were cut back, 3 bases at V and 7 bases at J, with 3 bases in the middle. This CDR3 has 11 residues. The CDR3 region has the DNA TGTGCCAGCAGCTTGTGTGAAAAACTGTTTTTT. It translates to CASSLCEKLFF.

This clone was recorded once. The V and J genes are TRBV28 and TRBJ2-7; a possible D gene is TRBD2 (5 bases). V dropped 2 bases and J dropped 4 bases, with 18 bases sitting between them. The CDR3 extends over 16 amino acids. Germline CDR1 reads MDHEN; CDR2 reads SYDVKM. In DNA, the CDR3 is TGTGCCAGCAGTTTACACTCGGACGGGGTAGTTTACGAGCAGTACTTC. Protein product: CASSLHSDGVVYEQYF.

The gene calls are TRBV4-2 and TRBJ2-6; unclear D gene. CDR1 and CDR2 from the germline V gene are LGHNA and YNFKEQ. The CDR3 covers 16 residues. Trimming left V 2 bases short and J 0 bases short, with 8 bases between. The CDR3 loop is CASSQPLYSGANVLTF. Written as DNA, the CDR3 is TGTGCCAGCAGCCAACCGTTGTACTCTGGGGCCAACGTCCTGACTTTC.

The V and J genes are TRBV11-3 and TRBJ2-1; 8 bases line up with TRBD1. This CDR3 comprises 15 residues. Per germline, CDR1 SGHNT and CDR2 YENEEA. The V gene end was trimmed by 2 bases and the J gene end by 9 bases; junction bases not matched to a gene: 9. Here the CDR3 reads CASSLLTGGLGEQFF. CDR3 DNA sequence: TGTGCCAGCAGCTTACTAACAGGGGGTTTAGGTGAGCAGTTCTTC.

The chain is built from TRBV2 and TRBJ2-7, with D hard to call. Germline V gene lookup returns CDR1 SNHLY and CDR2 FYNNEI. The CDR3 covers 12 residues. The V gene lost 2 bases and the J gene lost 4 bases, with 6 bases spanning the gap. The CDR3 sequence is CASSELWYEQYF. The CDR3 DNA follows: TGTGCCAGCAGTGAATTGTGGTACGAGCAGTACTTC.

This chain uses TRBV10-3 with TRBJ1-5; D not resolved. The CDR3 covers 12 residues. The germline V gene encodes CDR1 ENHRY and CDR2 SYGVKD. V was cut by 0 bases and J by 6 bases, with 3 bases left in between. The CDR3, as DNA: TGTGCCATCAGTGAGTCGTTTCAGCCCCAGCATTTT. Residues: CAISESFQPQHF.

This clone was picked up a small number of times. The rearrangement joins TRBV7-3 to TRBJ1-2; TRBD1 matches 10 bases. There are 15 residues in the CDR3. Germline V gene sequence: CDR1 SGHTA, CDR2 FQGTGA. J gave up 7 bases and V 3 bases, and 8 bases lay outside the gene matches. The CDR3 sequence is CASSFSGRDRGGYTF. The CDR3 bases are TGTGCCAGCAGCTTCTCAGGCCGGGACAGGGGTGGCTACACCTTC.

The chain recombines TRBV4-3 with TRBJ2-1; maybe TRBD2 (5 bases). Germline V gene data show CDR1 as LGHNA and CDR2 as YSLEER. This CDR3 spans 17 amino acids. V dropped 0 bases and J dropped 11 bases, with 23 bases sitting between them. The CDR3 loop reads CASSQDVPGLVNAKQFF. In nucleotides, the CDR3 is TGCGCCAGCAGCCAAGATGTCCCTGGACTGGTAAATGCAAAGCAGTTCTTC.

V gene TRBV11-2 combines with J gene TRBJ1-1; D is perhaps TRBD1 (5 bases). V lost 2 bases to trimming and J lost 0 bases, with 10 bases between them. The length of the CDR3 is 15 residues. In germline, CDR1 is SGHAT, CDR2 FQNNGV. The CDR3 nucleotides are TGTGCCAGCAGCTTAATCCCAGGGATGAACACTGAAGCTTTCTTT. This gives the protein CASSLIPGMNTEAFF.

The chain recombines TRBV19 with TRBJ2-6; maybe TRBD1 (6 bases). This CDR3 region has 15 residues. Trimming removed 5 bases from V and 2 bases from J, with 10 bases in between. The germline CDR1 and CDR2 sequences are LNHDA and SQIVND (reference sequence). The CDR3 coding sequence is TGTGCCAGTAGTTCCACAGGGACTGGGGCCAACGTCCTGACTTTC. Its protein is CASSSTGTGANVLTF.

The chain joins TRBV2 to TRBJ2-1, with 12 positions matching TRBD2. This CDR3 contains 14 residues. CDR1 and CDR2 (germline): SNHLY, FYNNEI. V gave up 6 bases and J gave up 5 bases; unmatched junction bases: 2. The chain's CDR3 is CASRRTSGDNEQFF. The CDR3 coding sequence is TGTGCCAGCAGAAGGACTAGCGGGGACAATGAGCAGTTCTTC.